This T cell receptor (beta chain) was recorded in a study of blood T cell repertoires in COVID-19. Sequencing was performed with immunoSEQ multiplex PCR; in TCRdb, only in-frame clones are kept and a portion is missing. The sample includes over 140,000 clones, about three quarters of them seen just once. The TCR was taken from a woman in her fifties or sixties who had recovered from COVID-19. Sequencing was performed on PBMCs or T cells enriched from blood (not recorded which).

CDR3 in amino acids: CASSLVQGADQPQHF. The DNA of the CDR3 is TGTGCCAGCAGTTTAGTACAGGGGGCAGATCAGCCCCAGCATTTT. The rearrangement joins TRBV27 to TRBJ1-5, with TRBD1 matching 9 bases. The CDR3 spans 15 residues. Trimming took 2 bases from V and 5 from J; bases not matched to a gene: 4. Germline CDR1 is MNHEY and CDR2 is SMNVEV (reference sequence).